Listed below are T cell receptor beta chains from one sample, sequenced in a study of T cell changes during pregnancy in multiple sclerosis. Clones were read by immunoSEQ multiplex PCR, and TCRdb kept only the in-frame ones, dropping some. The table lists about 33,000 clones, 85% to 95% of them singletons, with around 1.3% in the top ten. Sequencing was carried out using PBMCs (not recorded whether the cells were cultured). All receptors come from a female donor with multiple sclerosis, enrolled in a pregnancy study. Each CDR3 is given with its conserved first and last residue. The D gene is left open where the match is weak. Clone size appears in some rows only: once, few, many, or a class for an expanded clone.

>-|-|TRBJ2-7|TRBV11-2
CASSSQWGYEQYF
TGTGCCAGCAGCTCCCAGTGGGGCTACGAGCAGTACTTC
>-|-|TRBJ2-2|TRBV7-3
CASSLRVGNTGELFF
TGTGCCAGCAGCTTACGAGTAGGGAACACCGGGGAGCTGTTTTTT
>TRBD1|few|TRBJ1-2|TRBV19
CASSMADRGHGYTF
TGTGCCAGTAGTATGGCAGACAGGGGGCATGGCTACACCTTC
>-|-|TRBJ2-7|TRBV2
CASGLSSYEQYF
TGTGCCAGCGGCCTGAGCTCCTACGAGCAGTACTTC
>-|-|TRBJ2-2|TRBV2
CASSAPSGANTGELFF
TGTGCCAGCAGTGCGCCTTCCGGAGCGAACACCGGGGAGCTGTTTTTT
>TRBD1|-|TRBJ1-6|TRBV4-1
CASSPQGGLNSPLHF
TGCGCCAGCAGCCCTCAGGGGGGTCTTAATTCACCCCTCCACTTT
>TRBD1|-|TRBJ1-4|TRBV4-1
CASSLPRQGTNEKLFF
TGCGCCAGCAGCCTTCCTCGACAGGGAACTAATGAAAAACTGTTTTTT
>-|once|TRBJ2-7|TRBV5-4
CASSQTGLDYEQYF
TGTGCCAGCAGCCAGACAGGCCTAGACTACGAGCAGTACTTC
>TRBD2|-|TRBJ2-2|TRBV27
CASSSYLRQRGTGELFF
TGTGCCAGCAGTTCATATCTCCGACAGCGGGGTACCGGGGAGCTGTTTTTT
>-|-|TRBJ1-1|TRBV7-6
CASSPSRGTEAFF
TGTGCCAGCAGCCCCTCACGGGGGACTGAAGCTTTCTTT
>-|-|TRBJ2-3|TRBV10-1
CASRSGVSTDTQYF
TGCGCCAGCAGGTCAGGGGTGTCTACAGATACGCAGTATTTT
>-|-|TRBJ1-2|TRBV4-3
CASSQDRGAPSYGYTF
TGCGCCAGCAGCCAAGATCGGGGGGCTCCCAGCTATGGCTACACCTTC
>TRBD2|-|TRBJ2-3|TRBV30
CAWSGLAGTDTQYF
TGTGCCTGGAGTGGTCTAGCGGGCACAGATACGCAGTATTTT
>-|-|TRBJ2-1|TRBV30
CAWSVRRRGYNEQFF
TGTGCCTGGAGTGTGAGACGGCGGGGCTACAATGAGCAGTTCTTC
>-|-|TRBJ2-2|TRBV27
CASSLLLARGAGELFF
TGTGCCAGCAGTTTATTGTTAGCTCGGGGAGCCGGGGAGCTGTTTTTT
>TRBD1|-|TRBJ1-1|TRBV2
CASRGQGYDEAFF
TGTGCCAGCAGGGGACAGGGTTATGATGAAGCTTTCTTT
>-|-|TRBJ2-7|TRBV6-5
CASSYIGRALSYEQYF
TGTGCCAGCAGTTACATAGGGCGGGCCCTCTCCTACGAGCAGTACTTC
>-|-|TRBJ1-2|TRBV7-2
CASSLAAGMNYGYTF
TGTGCCAGCAGCTTAGCGGCAGGGATGAACTATGGCTACACCTTC
>TRBD1|-|TRBJ2-7|TRBV7-8
CASSTRTGWEQYF
TGTGCCAGCAGCACGCGGACAGGGTGGGAGCAGTACTTC
>TRBD2|once|TRBJ2-1|TRBV7-9
CAIVGLAHNEQFF
TGTGCCATCGTTGGACTAGCCCACAATGAGCAGTTCTTC
>TRBD1|-|TRBJ2-7|TRBV5-5
CASSRDRAGLEQYF
TGTGCCAGCAGCAGAGACAGGGCGGGCCTGGAGCAGTACTTC
>-|-|TRBJ2-6|TRBV7-2
CASSLASSGANVLTF
TGTGCCAGCAGCTTGGCTTCCTCTGGGGCCAACGTCCTGACTTTC
>TRBD1|-|TRBJ2-7|TRBV5-1
CASNGQGVSYEQYF
TGCGCCAGCAACGGACAGGGGGTCTCCTACGAGCAGTACTTC
>-|-|TRBJ2-5|TRBV7-9
CASSGMGETQYF
TGTGCCAGCAGCGGGATGGGAGAGACCCAGTACTTC
>-|-|TRBJ1-2|TRBV19
CASSSPPAGGFSIGYTF
TGTGCCAGTAGTAGCCCTCCCGCAGGCGGATTCTCGATTGGCTACACCTTC
>-|-|TRBJ1-4|TRBV25-1
CASSAGGDEKLFF
TGTGCCAGCAGTGCGGGGGGAGATGAAAAACTGTTTTTT
>TRBD1|-|TRBJ2-7|TRBV18
CASSQGANSYEQYF
TGTGCCAGCTCACAGGGGGCTAACTCCTACGAGCAGTACTTC
>TRBD1|-|TRBJ2-7|TRBV5-1
CASSKGTDVREQYF
TGCGCCAGCAGCAAAGGGACAGACGTACGCGAGCAGTACTTC
>-|-|TRBJ2-3|TRBV4-1
CASSQAMGTDTQYF
TGCGCCAGCAGCCAAGCAATGGGCACAGATACGCAGTATTTT
>-|-|TRBJ2-7|TRBV27
CASSFYGPRYEQYF
TGTGCCAGCAGTTTCTACGGGCCCCGTTACGAGCAGTACTTC
>-|-|TRBJ2-7|TRBV19
CATLDTLSYEQYF
TGTGCCACCCTGGACACCTTGTCCTACGAGCAGTACTTC
>-|-|TRBJ2-3|TRBV5-1
CASSAGFTDTQYF
TGCGCCAGCAGCGCGGGGTTCACAGATACGCAGTATTTT
>TRBD1|-|TRBJ2-7|TRBV10-1
CASSKQGNEQYF
TGCGCCAGCAGTAAACAGGGGAACGAGCAGTACTTC
>-|-|TRBJ1-1|TRBV28
CASSANQGVGEAFF
TGTGCCAGCAGTGCAAATCAGGGAGTTGGTGAAGCTTTCTTT
>TRBD2|-|TRBJ2-1|TRBV4-2
CASSQEASGSSYNEQFF
TGTGCCAGCAGCCAAGAAGCTAGCGGCAGCTCCTACAATGAGCAGTTCTTC
>-|few|TRBJ2-7|TRBV14
CASSQGRGPYEQYF
TGTGCCAGCAGCCAAGGTAGGGGCCCCTACGAGCAGTACTTC
>-|-|TRBJ1-3|TRBV6-1
CASSAGNSENTIYF
TGTGCCAGCAGTGCAGGGAATTCGGAAAACACCATATATTTT
>TRBD1|-|TRBJ1-1|TRBV6-1
CASSRQGRSTEAFF
TGTGCCAGCAGCAGACAGGGAAGGAGCACTGAAGCTTTCTTT
>TRBD2|-|TRBJ2-3|TRBV11-2
CASSSGLAIGTDTQYF
TGTGCCAGCAGCTCAGGACTAGCAATTGGCACAGATACGCAGTATTTT
>TRBD2|-|TRBJ2-7|TRBV9
CASSIAGTTPAYEQYF
TGTGCCAGCAGCATAGCCGGGACTACCCCCGCCTACGAGCAGTACTTC
>-|-|TRBJ2-2|TRBV5-5
CASSLVGANGELFF
TGTGCCAGCAGCTTGGTGGGAGCGAACGGGGAGCTGTTTTTT
>-|-|TRBJ1-1|TRBV9
CASSPPEMNTEAFF
TGTGCCAGCAGCCCCCCGGAGATGAACACTGAAGCTTTCTTT
>TRBD2|-|TRBJ2-7|TRBV10-3
CAISAGLAEVSYEQYF
TGTGCCATCAGTGCCGGACTAGCGGAGGTCTCCTACGAGCAGTACTTC
>-|once|TRBJ2-5|TRBV6-1
CASSAISLSQETQYF
TGTGCCAGCAGTGCGATTAGCCTTTCCCAAGAGACCCAGTACTTC
>TRBD1|once|TRBJ1-1|TRBV5-1
CASSQGEVYTEAFF
TGCGCCAGCAGCCAGGGGGAAGTGTACACTGAAGCTTTCTTT
>-|-|TRBJ2-2|TRBV27
CASKGYTGELFF
TGTGCCAGCAAGGGGTACACCGGGGAGCTGTTTTTT